This T cell receptor (beta chain) was identified during a study of beta chain features in type 1 diabetes. About the research overall: Cells sorted and examined across all samples totaled more than 90,000,000.

Trimming cost V 0 bases and J 6 bases, with 10 bases left between them. This CDR3 has 14 residues. Germline CDR1 reads SGHAT; CDR2 reads FQNNGV. With regard to this clone: The antigen is unknown.

The whole isolated RNA underwent reverse transcription, so sequencing captured expressed TCRB transcripts. TCRdb keeps only in-frame clones here, not all; method: immunoSEQ multiplex PCR. This repertoire shows more than 150,000 clones, about an eighth found once; its top ten account for about 0.58%. General study results and limits: More deletions and fewer insertions at VDJ junctions were found in patients with type 1 diabetes. Relative to healthy donors, patients appeared to have naive, central memory and Treg TCRB repertoires that were more similar. Reads derived from cDNA could over-represent cells showing high TCR expression.

The receptor was derived from a woman between 18 and 29 years old in good health. The chain carries TRBV11-2 and TRBJ2-3; the D gene is possibly TRBD2 (6 bases). The sample taken for sequencing was central memory CD4+ T cells from blood. CDR3 coding DNA: TGTGCCAGCAGCTTAGATGCGGGGACCGATACGCAGTATTTT. It encodes CASSLDAGTDTQYF.